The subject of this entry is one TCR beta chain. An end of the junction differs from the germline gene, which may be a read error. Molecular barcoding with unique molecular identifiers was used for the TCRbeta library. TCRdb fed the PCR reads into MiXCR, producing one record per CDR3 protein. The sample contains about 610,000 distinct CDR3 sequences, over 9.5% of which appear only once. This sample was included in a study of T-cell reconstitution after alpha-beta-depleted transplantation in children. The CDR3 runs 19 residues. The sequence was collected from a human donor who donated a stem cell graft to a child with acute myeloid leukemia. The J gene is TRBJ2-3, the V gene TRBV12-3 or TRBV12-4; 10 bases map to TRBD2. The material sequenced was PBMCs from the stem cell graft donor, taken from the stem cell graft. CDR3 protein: CASCLVGASGRRSTDTQYF. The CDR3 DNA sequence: TGTGCCAGCTGTTTAGTGGGGGCTAGCGGGAGACGAAGCACAGATACGCAGTATTTT.